The 17 T cell receptor beta chains reported below all come from one sample, sequenced in a study of OX40 agonist ivuxolimab in advanced cancers. Produced via immunoSEQ multiplex PCR; TCRdb's table is partial and in-frame only. The data show fewer than 40,000 clones, about 79% seen once. Specimen: CD4+ or CD8+ T cells sorted from blood, collected in a trial of the OX40 agonist ivuxolimab. The receptor source for this set is an adult with an advanced solid tumor such as melanoma, head and neck, liver or kidney cancer.

The chain recombines TRBV6-5 with TRBJ1-6, with 9 nucleotides matching TRBD1. The CDR3 spans 14 residues. V trimming: 10 bases; J trimming: 7 bases; junction bases outside the gene matches: 8. Germline lookup yields CDR1 MNHEY and CDR2 SVGAGI. CDR3 protein: CATLWDRVNSPLHF. The CDR3 DNA reads as TGTGCCACCTTATGGGACAGGGTGAATTCACCCCTCCACTTT.

This chain links TRBV4-2 with TRBJ2-7, with D perhaps TRBD2 (5 bases). This CDR3 is built from 15 residues. Trimming pared 3 bases from V and 3 bases from J, leaving 15 bases between. Looked up from germline, CDR1 is LGHNA and CDR2 is YNFKEQ. CDR3 protein: CASSHPRGLGYEQYF. In DNA, the CDR3 is TGTGCCAGCAGCCATCCCCGCGGGCTAGGCTACGAGCAGTACTTC.

This clone was observed a single time. The rearrangement links TRBV5-1 to TRBJ2-5; D is ambiguous. V was pared by 9 bases and J by 2 bases, with 14 bases between. The CDR3 loop spans 13 amino acids. Per germline, CDR1 SGHRS and CDR2 YFSETQ. DNA of the CDR3: TGCGCCAACTTCATCCAGCAACAAGAGACCCAGTACTTC. Residues: CANFIQQQETQYF. The full variable domain, its missing parts supplied by reference TRBV5-1 and TRBJ2-5, is KAGVTQTPRYLIKTRGQQVTLSCSPISGHRSVSWYQQTPGQGLQFLFEYFSETQRNKGNFPGRFSGRQFSNSRSEMNVSTLELGDSALYLCANFIQQQETQYFGPGTRLLVL.

The gene calls are TRBV19 and TRBJ2-6; D unresolved. Germline V lookup: CDR1 LNHDA, CDR2 SQIVND (reference sequence). The V gene lost 5 bases and the J gene lost 0 bases, with 14 bases spanning the gap. This CDR3 comprises 17 residues. CDR3 residues: CASSLDGWDSGANVLTF. DNA for the CDR3: TGTGCCAGTAGTTTGGACGGATGGGACTCTGGGGCCAACGTCCTGACTTTC. The entire variable domain, with the rest obtained from reference TRBV19 and TRBJ2-6, is as follows: DGGITQSPKYLFRKEGQNVTLSCEQNLNHDAMYWYRQDPGQGLRLIYYSQIVNDFQKGDIAEGYSVSREKKESFPLTVTSAQKNPTAFYLCASSLDGWDSGANVLTFGAGSRLTVL.

J is TRBJ1-6 and V is TRBV13, with 11 nucleotides matching TRBD1. The germline gives CDR1 PRHDT, CDR2 FYEKMQ (reference sequence). This CDR3 is built from 15 residues. V was clipped by 5 bases and J by 7 bases; unmatched bases: 4. This CDR3 is CASSSGQGANSPLHF. For the CDR3, the DNA is TGTGCCAGCAGCAGCGGACAGGGGGCGAATTCACCCCTCCACTTT.

The rearrangement joins TRBV5-1 to TRBJ1-2; 9 nucleotides line up with TRBD1. CDR3 length: 14 residues. V gave up 4 bases and J gave up 4 bases; unmatched junction bases: 5. Germline assignment: CDR1 SGHRS and CDR2 YFSETQ. The CDR3 region is CASSAGQGIYGYTF. The CDR3 DNA is TGCGCCAGCAGCGCAGGACAGGGGATCTATGGCTACACCTTC.

The V gene is TRBV12-5, the J gene TRBJ2-5; D is perhaps TRBD1 or TRBD2 (5 bases each). V lost 3 bases to trimming and J lost 4 bases, with 9 bases between them. CDR1 is LGHNT and CDR2 is FRNRAP in the germline V gene. There are 13 residues in the CDR3. The CDR3 bases are TGTGCTAGTGGTTTAGGTGGGGGAGAGACCCAGTACTTC. It translates to CASGLGGGETQYF.

With regard to this clone: The sample has other DNA sequences that encode this CDR3 too. The genes are TRBV5-1 and TRBJ1-5; 7 bases align to TRBD1. CDR1 and CDR2 from the germline V gene are SGHRS and YFSETQ. V was clipped by 0 bases and J by 2 bases; unmatched bases: 5. The CDR3 has 16 residues. CDR3 region: CASSLGPTGGNQPQHF. In nucleotides, the CDR3 is TGCGCCAGCAGCTTGGGGCCAACAGGGGGCAATCAGCCCCAGCATTTT.

The chain recombines TRBV7-3 with TRBJ2-3; D perhaps matches TRBD2 (5 bases). The CDR3 sequence is 17 residues long. The germline V gene has CDR1 SGHTA and CDR2 FQGTGA. Trimming pared 0 bases from V and 2 bases from J, leaving 15 bases between. The CDR3 spells CASSLTHRGFFTDTQYF. Here the CDR3 DNA reads TGTGCCAGCAGCTTAACGCATCGCGGGTTCTTCACAGATACGCAGTATTTT. The full variable domain, its missing parts supplied by reference TRBV7-3 and TRBJ2-3, is GAGVSQTPSNKVTEKGKYVELRCDPISGHTALYWYRQSLGQGPEFLIYFQGTGAADDSGLPNDRFFAVRPEGSVSTLKIQRTERGDSAVYLCASSLTHRGFFTDTQYFGPGTRLTVL.

V and J are TRBV7-9 and TRBJ1-2; no definite D call. The CDR3 length is 12 residues. The germline V and J ends were trimmed by 2 bases and 11 bases, with 12 bases remaining between them. Germline V lookup: CDR1 SEHNR, CDR2 FQNEAQ (reference sequence). CDR3 sequence (DNA): TGTGCCAGCAGCTTATTTGGGGTAGGATACACCTTC. It yields the protein CASSLFGVGYTF.

V usage is TRBV19 and J usage is TRBJ1-1; a weak D match, TRBD1 (5 bases). Germline CDR1 is LNHDA and CDR2 is SQIVND (reference sequence). Between the trimmed V and J ends, which lost 4 bases and 4 bases, there was a span of 13 bases. This CDR3 contains 14 residues. CDR3 region: CASSKGEGFTEAFF. The DNA for the CDR3 is TGTGCCAGTAGTAAGGGAGAGGGGTTCACTGAAGCTTTCTTT.

V gene TRBV19 combines with J gene TRBJ1-3; D gene uncertain. This CDR3 comprises 14 residues. CDR1 LNHDA and CDR2 SQIVND come from the germline V gene (reference sequence). Trimming removed 7 bases at V and 7 bases at J, with 17 bases between. The CDR3 loop reads CASIRQGRANTIYF. The CDR3 bases are TGTGCCAGTATCAGACAAGGACGTGCCAACACCATATATTTT.

The CDR3 nucleotides are TGTGCCAGCAGCGTAGGATGGGGGCGCCTGAACACTGAAGCTTTCTTT. Residues: CASSVGWGRLNTEAFF. The rearrangement links TRBV9 to TRBJ1-1, with a possible D match to TRBD1 (6 bases). This CDR3 is built from 16 residues. CDR1 is SGDLS, CDR2 YYNGEE, per germline. Deletions cut 0 bases from V and 0 bases from J, with 12 bases between.

This clone has more than one count but fewer than ten. The J gene is TRBJ2-1, the V gene TRBV5-1, with 7 bases that match TRBD2. The V and J ends lost 2 bases and 10 bases, in that order; junction bases with no gene match: 9. This CDR3 spans 14 amino acids. Germline CDR1 reads SGHRS; CDR2 reads YFSETQ. The CDR3 nucleotides read TGCGCCAGCAGCTTAGGCGGGGGTCGCCGGGAGCAGTTCTTC. Its protein is CASSLGGGRREQFF. Based on the CDR3 plus reference TRBV5-1 and TRBJ2-1, the full variable domain is KAGVTQTPRYLIKTRGQQVTLSCSPISGHRSVSWYQQTPGQGLQFLFEYFSETQRNKGNFPGRFSGRQFSNSRSEMNVSTLELGDSALYLCASSLGGGRREQFFGPGTRLTVL.

On this clone: Distinct nucleotide sequences in the sample also encode this CDR3. This chain uses TRBV19 with TRBJ1-1, with 7 bases that match TRBD1. Germline CDR1 is LNHDA and CDR2 is SQIVND (reference sequence). The length of the CDR3 is 15 residues. Trimming cost V 2 bases and J 4 bases; bases outside gene matches: 7. The CDR3 DNA reads as TGTGCCAGTAGTATAATAGGGGGCTCGGCCACTGAAGCTTTCTTT. Translated, it gives CASSIIGGSATEAFF.

The chain combines TRBV2 with TRBJ2-5; D remains ambiguous. CDR3 length: 14 amino acids. Germline CDR1 SNHLY, CDR2 FYNNEI. V lost 7 bases to trimming and J lost 1 base, with 13 bases between them. DNA for the CDR3: TGTGCCAGCATCACCATTCGGTCCCAAGAGACCCAGTACTTC. This codes for CASITIRSQETQYF.

This clone was recorded once. V usage is TRBV9 and J usage is TRBJ1-2; a weak D match, TRBD1 (6 bases). In germline, CDR1 is SGDLS, CDR2 YYNGEE. With 0 bases removed from V and 8 bases from J, the gap between germline ends came to 17 bases. This CDR3 has 15 amino acids. Here the CDR3 DNA reads TGTGCCAGCAGCGTAGACGGCAGGGGTGGAGTCGGCTACACCTTC. This sequence encodes CASSVDGRGGVGYTF.